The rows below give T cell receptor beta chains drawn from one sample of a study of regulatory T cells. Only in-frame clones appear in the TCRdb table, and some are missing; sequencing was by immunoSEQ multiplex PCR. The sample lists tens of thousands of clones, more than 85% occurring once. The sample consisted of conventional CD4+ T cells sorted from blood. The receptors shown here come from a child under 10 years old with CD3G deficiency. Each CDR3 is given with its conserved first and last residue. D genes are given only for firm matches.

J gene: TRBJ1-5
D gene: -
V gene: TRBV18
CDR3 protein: CASSQEHGGPKPQHF
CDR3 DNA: TGTGCCAGCTCACAAGAGCATGGAGGGCCAAAGCCCCAGCATTTT

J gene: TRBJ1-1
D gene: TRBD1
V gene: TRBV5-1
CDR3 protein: CASSLDRGGGAFF
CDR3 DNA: TGCGCCAGCAGCTTGGACAGGGGAGGAGGAGCTTTCTTT

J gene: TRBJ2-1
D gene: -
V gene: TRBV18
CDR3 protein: CASSPNVRQASYNEQFF
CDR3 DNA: TGTGCCAGCTCACCAAACGTTCGGCAGGCTAGCTACAATGAGCAGTTCTTC

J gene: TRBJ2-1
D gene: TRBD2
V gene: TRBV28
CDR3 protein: CASSSPRGLVGNEQFF
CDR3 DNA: TGTGCCAGCAGTTCTCCCCGGGGACTAGTAGGCAATGAGCAGTTCTTC

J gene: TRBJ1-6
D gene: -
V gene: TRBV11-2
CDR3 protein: CASSYRSGGTLSPLHF
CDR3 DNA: TGTGCCAGCAGCTACAGGTCCGGGGGGACTTTGTCGCCCCTCCACTTT

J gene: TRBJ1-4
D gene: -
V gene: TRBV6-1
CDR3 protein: CASSEGRGTTNEKLFF
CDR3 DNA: TGTGCCAGCAGTGAGGGCAGGGGAACAACTAATGAAAAACTGTTTTTT

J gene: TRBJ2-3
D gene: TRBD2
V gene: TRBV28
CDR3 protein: CASSKGTSGFTDTQYF
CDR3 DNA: TGTGCCAGCAGTAAGGGGACTAGCGGGTTCACAGATACGCAGTATTTT

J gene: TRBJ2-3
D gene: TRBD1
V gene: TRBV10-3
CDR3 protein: CATQQGKSTDTQYF
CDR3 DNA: TGTGCCACCCAACAGGGGAAGAGCACAGATACGCAGTATTTT

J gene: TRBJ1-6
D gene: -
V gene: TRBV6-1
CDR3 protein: CASSEGPGNSPLHF
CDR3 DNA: TGTGCCAGCAGTGAAGGTCCAGGGAACTCACCCCTCCACTTT

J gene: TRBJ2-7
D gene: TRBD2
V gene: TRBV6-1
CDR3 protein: CASSLAGGAYEQYF
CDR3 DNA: TGTGCCAGCAGCCTAGCGGGAGGGGCCTACGAGCAGTACTTC